These 32 T cell receptor beta chains share one sample of origin, sequenced in a study of Ad26.COV2.S vaccination and SARS-CoV-2 variants. TCRdb keeps only in-frame clones here, not all; method: immunoSEQ multiplex PCR. The sample consists of about 440,000 clones, roughly 85% of them appearing once. As to treatment: some 20 received Ad26.COV2.S at low or high dose, single or two shots; roughly five received placebo; per-sample allocation not given. Day 63 following the first vaccine or placebo injection was when the samples were taken. Sequencing was performed on peripheral blood, taken in a trial of Ad26.COV2.S vaccine versus placebo. These receptor sequences come from a person between 18 and 65 years old who received the Ad26.COV2.S COVID-19 vaccine or a placebo.

V and J are TRBV2 and TRBJ1-5, with D possibly matching TRBD1 (6 bases). V was pared by 6 bases and J by 0 bases, with 15 bases between. CDR3 length equals 16 residues. The germline gives CDR1 SNHLY, CDR2 FYNNEI. CDR3 region: CASRASGQYSNQPQHF. The DNA for the CDR3 is TGTGCCAGCAGAGCCAGTGGACAGTATAGCAATCAGCCCCAGCATTTT.

V is TRBV7-3 and J is TRBJ1-1; TRBD1 is a possible D gene (6 bases). CDR3 length: 15 residues. Trimming stripped 5 bases from V and 1 base from J, with 14 bases between. The germline V gene has CDR1 SGHTA and CDR2 FQGTGA. CDR3 protein: CASSQHGQRNTEAFF. CDR3 nucleotide sequence: TGTGCCAGCAGCCAGCACGGACAGAGGAACACTGAAGCTTTCTTT.

The rearrangement uses TRBV7-3 and TRBJ2-1; 14 bases map to TRBD2. The CDR3 has 16 amino acids. The trim removed 5 bases at V and 10 bases at J, leaving 10 bases unmatched. Germline V gene lookup returns CDR1 SGHTA and CDR2 FQGTGA. The CDR3 nucleotides read TGTGCCAGCAGCACCGAGGGGACTAGCGGGAGCCGCGAGCAGTTCTTC. This gives the protein CASSTEGTSGSREQFF.

The rearrangement uses TRBV24-1 and TRBJ2-5, with unresolved D. The ends were cut back, 2 bases at V and 2 bases at J, with 8 bases in the middle. There are 14 residues in the CDR3. Germline CDR1 reads KGHDR; CDR2 reads SFDVKD. The CDR3 here is CATSDSPGQETQYF. The CDR3 coding sequence is TGTGCCACCAGTGATTCTCCAGGACAAGAGACCCAGTACTTC.

A single count supports this clone. The chain is built from TRBV5-5 and TRBJ1-3; D uncertain. Trimming took off 5 bases at V and 0 bases at J, with 12 bases between the two ends. CDR3 size: 15 residues. Germline V CDR1 and CDR2: SGHKS, YYEKEE (reference sequence). The CDR3 DNA reads as TGTGCCAGCAGACCCGACTGGCTCTCTGGAAACACCATATATTTT. Protein sequence: CASRPDWLSGNTIYF.

This rearrangement joins TRBV9 to TRBJ2-2; 8 nucleotides agree with TRBD2. Looked up from germline, CDR1 is SGDLS and CDR2 is YYNGEE. Trimming removed 6 bases from V and 3 bases from J; junction bases left unmatched: 7. This CDR3 has 15 residues. The CDR3 reads CASTAGGRHTGELFF. The CDR3 bases are TGTGCCAGCACCGCTGGCGGGAGGCACACCGGGGAGCTGTTTTTT.

The rearrangement uses TRBV15 and TRBJ2-1, with a possible D match to TRBD2 (5 bases). From germline, CDR1 is LNHNV and CDR2 YYDKDF (reference sequence). V dropped 2 bases and J dropped 4 bases, with 18 bases sitting between them. The CDR3 is 17 residues long. The CDR3 sequence: CATSRSNADRTYNEQFF. The CDR3 coding sequence is TGTGCCACCAGCAGATCTAACGCTGATAGGACTTACAATGAGCAGTTCTTC.

The chain joins TRBV30 to TRBJ2-7; a weak D match, TRBD2 (6 bases). V was shortened by 1 base and J by 3 bases, with 10 bases between the two germline ends. The germline gives CDR1 GTSNPN, CDR2 SVGIG (reference sequence). The CDR3 loop spans 13 amino acids. CDR3 sequence (DNA): TGTGCCTGGAGTGAGGGACTTCTCTACGAGCAGTACTTC. It encodes CAWSEGLLYEQYF.

The rearrangement uses TRBV7-3 and TRBJ2-2, with D uncertain. This CDR3 contains 11 residues. Germline CDR1 and CDR2: SGHTA and FQGTGA. V lost 4 bases and J lost 6, with 3 bases in between. The CDR3 coding sequence is TGTGCCAGCAGCTCCCCCGGGGAGCTGTTTTTT. Translation gives CASSSPGELFF.

The V call is TRBV25-1, the J call TRBJ1-4; TRBD1 might be the D (6 bases). The V end lost 3 bases, the J end lost 8 bases, and 13 bases lay between the germline ends. Germline CDR1 MGHDK, CDR2 SYGVNS. The CDR3 runs 14 residues. CDR3 protein: CASSDTGSGEKLFF. The DNA for the CDR3 is TGTGCCAGCAGTGACACAGGGAGTGGGGAAAAACTGTTTTTT.

The CDR3 loop is CASSTPSGRRGISYNEQFF. The CDR3 DNA sequence: TGTGCCAGTAGTACCCCAAGCGGGAGGAGGGGGATCTCCTACAATGAGCAGTTCTTC. This chain uses TRBV19 with TRBJ2-1; TRBD2 agrees at 9 bases. Germline lookup yields CDR1 LNHDA and CDR2 SQIVND (reference sequence). V dropped 4 bases and J dropped 0; count of bases not matched to a gene: 13. CDR3 length equals 19 residues.

The chain couples TRBV9 to TRBJ2-5, with D perhaps matching TRBD2 (5 bases). Germline V gene data show CDR1 as SGDLS and CDR2 as YYNGEE. The CDR3 sequence is 14 residues long. V lost 4 bases and J lost 2, with 12 bases in between. The CDR3 loop is CASSTTGIQETQYF. In DNA, the CDR3 is TGTGCCAGCAGCACAACCGGGATACAAGAGACCCAGTACTTC.

The CDR3 DNA reads as TGTGCCAGCAGTCTGCGGTCCGGGACAGGGAGGAATGAGCAGTTCTTC. It yields the protein CASSLRSGTGRNEQFF. The rearrangement links TRBV27 to TRBJ2-1; TRBD1 matches at 9 bases. With V trimmed by 5 bases and J by 7 bases, 12 bases remained unmatched. Germline values: CDR1 MNHEY, CDR2 SMNVEV (reference sequence). The CDR3 extends over 16 amino acids.

V gene TRBV28 combines with J gene TRBJ2-7; 9 bases map to TRBD1. Germline CDR1 is MDHEN and CDR2 is SYDVKM. The CDR3 is 15 residues long. V shed 7 bases, J shed 2 bases, and the junction held 9 bases outside the gene matches. CDR3 sequence: CASISPGQGTYEQYF. DNA for the CDR3: TGTGCCAGCATCTCACCGGGACAGGGCACCTACGAGCAGTACTTC.

The chain links TRBV19 to TRBJ1-2, with a weak D call TRBD1 (5 bases). The germline V gene encodes CDR1 LNHDA and CDR2 SQIVND (reference sequence). Trimming cost V 1 base and J 4 bases, with 7 bases left between them. This CDR3 comprises 13 residues. As DNA, the CDR3 is TGTGCCAGTAGTATAGCAGGGACCTATGGCTACACCTTC. This encodes CASSIAGTYGYTF.

This chain uses TRBV7-2 with TRBJ1-2; TRBD1 is a possible D gene (6 bases). CDR1 SGHTA and CDR2 FQGNSA come from the germline V gene. The V gene lost 5 bases and the J gene lost 5 bases, with 18 bases spanning the gap. The CDR3 has 15 amino acids. The CDR3 loop is CASSPGAVGGYGYTF. CDR3 DNA: TGTGCCAGCAGCCCAGGGGCCGTTGGCGGTTATGGCTACACCTTC.

V is TRBV5-4 and J is TRBJ1-3, with D possibly being TRBD1 (5 bases). The V end was cut by 4 bases, the J end by 1 base, with 18 bases between. The CDR3 loop spans 17 amino acids. The germline V gene has CDR1 SGHNT and CDR2 YYREEE (reference sequence). As DNA, the CDR3 is TGTGCCAGCAGCGGAGGGGCAGGGTTGCGATCTGGAAACACCATATATTTT. As protein: CASSGGAGLRSGNTIYF. Complete variable domain (other parts from reference TRBV5-4 and TRBJ1-3): ETGVTQSPTHLIKTRGQQVTLRCSSQSGHNTVSWYQQALGQGPQFIFQYYREEENGRGNFPPRFSGLQFPNYSSELNVNALELDDSALYLCASSGGAGLRSGNTIYFGEGSWLTVV.

V and J are TRBV6-5 and TRBJ1-2, with 10 bases lining up with TRBD1. The germline V gene encodes CDR1 MNHEY and CDR2 SVGAGI. The CDR3 length is 15 residues. With 0 bases clipped from V and 8 bases from J, the junction kept 6 bases outside the gene matches. This chain's CDR3 is CASSYSRTGGSGYTF. CDR3 DNA sequence: TGTGCCAGCAGTTACTCGCGGACAGGGGGGTCGGGCTACACCTTC.

The genes are TRBV7-2 and TRBJ2-7; D gene uncertain. In germline, CDR1 is SGHTA, CDR2 FQGNSA. V lost 0 bases, J lost 6 bases, and 9 bases lay in between. This CDR3 comprises 13 residues. CDR3 protein: CASSLAYMAEQYF. The DNA of the CDR3 is TGTGCCAGCAGCTTAGCCTATATGGCCGAGCAGTACTTC.

With respect to this clone: Other DNA variants within this sample encode the same CDR3. The J gene is TRBJ2-7, the V gene TRBV28; either TRBD1 or TRBD2 may supply D (7 bases each). V was shortened by 6 bases and J by 2 bases, with 14 bases between the two germline ends. This CDR3 comprises 14 residues. Per the germline V gene, CDR1 is MDHEN and CDR2 is SYDVKM. Written as DNA, the CDR3 is TGTGCCAGCAGCAGGGGGGGGCCTACCTACGAGCAGTACTTC. Its translation: CASSRGGPTYEQYF.

The chain couples TRBV30 to TRBJ1-3; the D gene is possibly TRBD1 (5 bases). Trimming cost V 4 bases and J 4 bases, with 14 bases left between them. The CDR3 is 14 amino acids. Germline loops: CDR1 GTSNPN, CDR2 SVGIG (reference sequence). The CDR3 here is CAWIPTGPGNTIYF. Here the CDR3 DNA reads TGTGCCTGGATACCAACAGGTCCAGGAAACACCATATATTTT.

The chain carries TRBV6-6 and TRBJ2-2, with TRBD1 matching over 8 bases. The V and J ends lost 6 bases and 4 bases, in that order; junction bases with no gene match: 4. The V gene's germline CDR1 is MNHNY and CDR2 SVGAGI (reference sequence). The CDR3 extends over 14 amino acids. CDR3 sequence (DNA): TGTGCCAGCAGCACGACAGGGGTCACCGGGGAGCTGTTTTTT. This sequence encodes CASSTTGVTGELFF.

This clone was seen just once. The rearrangement joins TRBV19 to TRBJ1-1; D is ambiguous. V was cut by 3 bases and J by 1 base, with 9 bases left in between. The CDR3 runs 14 residues. Germline V gene sequence: CDR1 LNHDA, CDR2 SQIVND (reference sequence). CDR3 nucleotide sequence: TGTGCCAGTAGTATTCGGACGGGGAACACTGAAGCTTTCTTT. This sequence encodes CASSIRTGNTEAFF. Based on the CDR3 plus reference TRBV19 and TRBJ1-1, the full variable domain is DGGITQSPKYLFRKEGQNVTLSCEQNLNHDAMYWYRQDPGQGLRLIYYSQIVNDFQKGDIAEGYSVSREKKESFPLTVTSAQKNPTAFYLCASSIRTGNTEAFFGQGTRLTVV.

The chain carries TRBV5-1 and TRBJ1-3; D is unclear. Germline CDR1 and CDR2: SGHRS and YFSETQ. V lost 3 bases and J 0 bases, leaving 7 bases between the germline ends. CDR3 length: 14 residues. CDR3 residues: CASSSVPSGNTIYF. The CDR3, as DNA: TGCGCCAGCAGCTCGGTACCCTCTGGAAACACCATATATTTT. The complete variable domain, with remaining parts taken from reference TRBV5-1 and TRBJ1-3, reads KAGVTQTPRYLIKTRGQQVTLSCSPISGHRSVSWYQQTPGQGLQFLFEYFSETQRNKGNFPGRFSGRQFSNSRSEMNVSTLELGDSALYLCASSSVPSGNTIYFGEGSWLTVV.

The genes are TRBV6-4 and TRBJ2-7; 9 bases align to TRBD1. Germline values: CDR1 MRHNA, CDR2 SNTAGT. The V and J ends lost 6 bases and 2 bases, in that order; junction bases with no gene match: 11. The CDR3 loop spans 16 amino acids. CDR3 nucleotides: TGTGCCAGCAGGACCTCCGGGACAGGGTCGCCCTACGAGCAGTACTTC. It translates to CASRTSGTGSPYEQYF.

The chain joins TRBV6-1 to TRBJ2-3; D may match TRBD1 or TRBD2 (6 bases each). The CDR3 runs 14 residues. V dropped 2 bases and J dropped 11 bases, with 17 bases sitting between them. Germline CDR1 MNHNS, CDR2 SASEGT. The CDR3 nucleotides read TGTGCCAGCAGTGAAATAGCCGGAGGGGGAAGGCAGTATTTT. This gives the protein CASSEIAGGGRQYF.

The chain carries TRBV4-2 and TRBJ2-7, with 11 nucleotides matching TRBD2. The CDR3 spans 19 residues. The V and J ends lost 0 bases and 6 bases, in that order; junction bases with no gene match: 16. Germline V gene sequence: CDR1 LGHNA, CDR2 YNFKEQ. The CDR3 spells CASSQDSLAGVNSVSEQYF. In DNA form, the CDR3 reads TGTGCCAGCAGCCAAGATTCACTAGCGGGAGTCAATAGCGTGAGCGAGCAGTACTTC.

The chain is built from TRBV9 and TRBJ2-5; D is undetermined. This CDR3 is 16 amino acids long. V gave up 6 bases and J gave up 0 bases, with 18 bases separating them. CDR1 SGDLS and CDR2 YYNGEE come from the germline V gene. The CDR3: CASNRALKLYQETQYF. The CDR3 coding sequence is TGTGCCAGCAATCGAGCACTCAAGCTGTACCAAGAGACCCAGTACTTC.

V and J are TRBV11-2 and TRBJ2-5, with 9 bases identical to TRBD1. This CDR3 has 14 residues. Germline assignment: CDR1 SGHAT and CDR2 FQNNGV. After removal of 5 bases from V and 4 bases from J, the junction contained 5 bases not matched to a gene. Here the CDR3 reads CASSRGQGTETQYF. The CDR3 DNA sequence: TGTGCCAGCAGCCGCGGACAGGGGACAGAGACCCAGTACTTC.

This chain uses TRBV6-2 or TRBV6-3 with TRBJ2-1, with a tentative D call TRBD1 (6 bases). Germline CDR1 MNHEY, CDR2 SVGEGT. CDR3 size: 17 residues. The V end was cut by 2 bases, the J end by 0 bases, with 14 bases between. The CDR3 is CASSYARDTTSYNEQFF. The CDR3 DNA reads TGTGCCAGCAGTTACGCCAGGGACACTACCTCCTACAATGAGCAGTTCTTC.

This rearrangement joins TRBV11-2 to TRBJ1-1; 7 nucleotides agree with TRBD1. The V and J ends lost 4 bases and 1 base, in that order; junction bases with no gene match: 6. CDR1 is SGHAT, CDR2 FQNNGV, per germline. This CDR3 region has 15 residues. The CDR3 is CASSSRQGGNTEAFF. CDR3 nucleotide sequence: TGTGCCAGCAGCTCCCGACAGGGCGGGAACACTGAAGCTTTCTTT.

Only one count was recorded for this clone. The chain uses TRBV10-3 and TRBJ1-5, with 8 bases aligning to TRBD1. Germline CDR1 reads ENHRY; CDR2 reads SYGVKD. This CDR3 comprises 14 residues. The V gene end was trimmed by 6 bases and the J gene end by 2 bases; junction bases not matched to a gene: 3. The CDR3 DNA reads TGTGCCATCAGCCCGGACAGGGGCAATCAGCCCCAGCATTTT. Residues: CAISPDRGNQPQHF.